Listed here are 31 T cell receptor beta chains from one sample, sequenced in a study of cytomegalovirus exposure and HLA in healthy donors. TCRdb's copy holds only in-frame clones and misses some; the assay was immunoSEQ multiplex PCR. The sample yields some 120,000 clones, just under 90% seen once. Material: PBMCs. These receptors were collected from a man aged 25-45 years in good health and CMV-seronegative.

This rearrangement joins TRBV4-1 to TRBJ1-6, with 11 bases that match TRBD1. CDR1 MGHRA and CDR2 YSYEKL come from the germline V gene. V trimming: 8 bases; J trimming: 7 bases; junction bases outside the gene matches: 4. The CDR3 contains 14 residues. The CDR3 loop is CASQGTGGNSPLHF. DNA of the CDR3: TGCGCCAGCCAGGGGACAGGGGGAAATTCACCCCTCCACTTT.

This CDR3 reads CASSSIKGGTEAFF. CDR3 in DNA: TGTGCCAGCAGCTCTATCAAAGGGGGCACTGAAGCTTTCTTT. The V call is TRBV11-2, the J call TRBJ1-1; a weak D match, TRBD1 (6 bases). Trimming cost V 4 bases and J 4 bases, with 13 bases left between them. CDR1 SGHAT and CDR2 FQNNGV come from the germline V gene. This CDR3 has 14 residues.

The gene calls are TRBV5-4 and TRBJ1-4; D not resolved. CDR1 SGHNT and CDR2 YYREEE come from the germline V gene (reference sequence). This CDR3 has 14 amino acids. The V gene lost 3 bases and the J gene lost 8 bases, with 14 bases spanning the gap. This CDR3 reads CASSSDLRGEKLFF. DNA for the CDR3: TGTGCCAGCAGCTCGGACCTAAGAGGGGAAAAACTGTTTTTT.

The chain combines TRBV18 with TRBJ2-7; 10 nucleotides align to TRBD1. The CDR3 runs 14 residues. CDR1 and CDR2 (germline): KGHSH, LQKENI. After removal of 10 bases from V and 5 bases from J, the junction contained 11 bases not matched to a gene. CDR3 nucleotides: TGTGCCACCGCCCTGAGGACAGGGGGACACGAGCAGTACTTC. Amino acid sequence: CATALRTGGHEQYF.

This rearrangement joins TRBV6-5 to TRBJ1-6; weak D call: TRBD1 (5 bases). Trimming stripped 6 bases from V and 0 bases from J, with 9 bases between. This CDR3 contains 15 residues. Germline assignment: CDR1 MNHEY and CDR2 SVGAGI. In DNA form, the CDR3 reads TGTGCCAGCAGGGGGGGGGACTCCTATAATTCACCCCTCCACTTT. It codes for CASRGGDSYNSPLHF.

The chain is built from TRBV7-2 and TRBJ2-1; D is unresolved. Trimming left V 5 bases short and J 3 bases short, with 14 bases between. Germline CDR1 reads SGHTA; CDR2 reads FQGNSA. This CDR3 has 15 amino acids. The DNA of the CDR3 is TGTGCCAGCAGCCTAGAGCCCGGGTACTACAATGAGCAGTTCTTC. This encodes CASSLEPGYYNEQFF.

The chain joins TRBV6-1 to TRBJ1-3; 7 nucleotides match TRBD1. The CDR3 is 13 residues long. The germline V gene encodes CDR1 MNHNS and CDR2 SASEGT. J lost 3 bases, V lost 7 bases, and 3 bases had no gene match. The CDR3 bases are TGTGCCAGCACTGACAGGGTTGGAAACACCATATATTTT. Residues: CASTDRVGNTIYF.

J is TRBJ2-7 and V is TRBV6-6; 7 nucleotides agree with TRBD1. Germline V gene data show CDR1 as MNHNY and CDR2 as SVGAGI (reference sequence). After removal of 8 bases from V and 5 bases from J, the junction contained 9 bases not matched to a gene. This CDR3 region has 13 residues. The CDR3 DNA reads TGTGCCAGCGAGACCGTACAGGGGAACGAGCAGTACTTC. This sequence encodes CASETVQGNEQYF.

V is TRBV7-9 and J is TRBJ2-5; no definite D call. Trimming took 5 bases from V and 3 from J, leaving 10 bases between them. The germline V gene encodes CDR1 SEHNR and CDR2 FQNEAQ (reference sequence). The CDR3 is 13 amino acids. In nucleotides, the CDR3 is TGTGCCAGCAGCCCTCCCGGAGAAGAGACCCAGTACTTC. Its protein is CASSPPGEETQYF.

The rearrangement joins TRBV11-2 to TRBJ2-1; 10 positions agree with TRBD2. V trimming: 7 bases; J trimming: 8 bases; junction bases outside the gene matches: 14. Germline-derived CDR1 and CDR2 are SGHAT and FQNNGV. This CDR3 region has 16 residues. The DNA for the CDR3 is TGTGCCAGCAAACCGATAGCGGGGGGCGAAGTTGATGAGCAGTTCTTC. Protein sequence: CASKPIAGGEVDEQFF.

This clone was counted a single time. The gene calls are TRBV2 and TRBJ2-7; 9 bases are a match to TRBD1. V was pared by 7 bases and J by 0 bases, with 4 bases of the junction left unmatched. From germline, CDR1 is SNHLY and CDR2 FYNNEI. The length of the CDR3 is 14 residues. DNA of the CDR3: TGTGCCAGCAAAGGACAGGGGAGCTCCTACGAGCAGTACTTC. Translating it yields CASKGQGSSYEQYF.

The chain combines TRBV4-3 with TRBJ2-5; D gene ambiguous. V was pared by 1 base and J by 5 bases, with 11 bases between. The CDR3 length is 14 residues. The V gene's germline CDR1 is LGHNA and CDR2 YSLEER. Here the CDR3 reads CASSQGNYRETQYF. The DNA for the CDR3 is TGCGCCAGCAGCCAAGGGAACTATCGTGAGACCCAGTACTTC.

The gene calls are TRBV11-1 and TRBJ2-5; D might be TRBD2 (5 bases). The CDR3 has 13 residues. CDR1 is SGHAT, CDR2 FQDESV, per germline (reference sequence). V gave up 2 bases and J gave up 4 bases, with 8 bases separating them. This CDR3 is CASSLRLPETQYF. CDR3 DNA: TGTGCCAGCAGCTTAAGACTACCAGAGACCCAGTACTTC.

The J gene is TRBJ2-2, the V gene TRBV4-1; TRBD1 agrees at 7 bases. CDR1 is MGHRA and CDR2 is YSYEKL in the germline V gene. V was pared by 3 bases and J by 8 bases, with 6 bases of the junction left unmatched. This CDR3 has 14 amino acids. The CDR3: CASSHRGPSGELFF. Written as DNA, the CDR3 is TGCGCCAGCAGCCATAGGGGGCCTTCGGGGGAGCTGTTTTTT.

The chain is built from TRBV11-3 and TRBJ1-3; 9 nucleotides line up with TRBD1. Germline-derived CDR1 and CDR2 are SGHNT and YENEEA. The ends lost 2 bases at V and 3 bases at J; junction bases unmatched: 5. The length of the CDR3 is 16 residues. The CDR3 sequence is CASSLLRTGVGNTIYF. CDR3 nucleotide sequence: TGTGCCAGCAGCTTACTCCGGACAGGGGTTGGAAACACCATATATTTT.

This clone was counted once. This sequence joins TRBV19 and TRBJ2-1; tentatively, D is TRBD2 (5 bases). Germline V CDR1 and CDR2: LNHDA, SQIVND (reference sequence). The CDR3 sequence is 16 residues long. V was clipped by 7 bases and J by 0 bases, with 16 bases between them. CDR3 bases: TGTGCCAGTACCGTTATAGCGAGTAACTCCTACAATGAGCAGTTCTTC. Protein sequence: CASTVIASNSYNEQFF. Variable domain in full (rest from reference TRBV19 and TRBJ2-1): DGGITQSPKYLFRKEGQNVTLSCEQNLNHDAMYWYRQDPGQGLRLIYYSQIVNDFQKGDIAEGYSVSREKKESFPLTVTSAQKNPTAFYLCASTVIASNSYNEQFFGPGTRLTVL.

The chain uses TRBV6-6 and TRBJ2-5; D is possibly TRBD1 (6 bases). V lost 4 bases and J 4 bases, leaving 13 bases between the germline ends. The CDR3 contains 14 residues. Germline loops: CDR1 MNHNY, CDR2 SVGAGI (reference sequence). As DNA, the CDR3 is TGTGCCAGCAGTTCAGCCCCCAGGGGAGAGACCCAGTACTTC. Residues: CASSSAPRGETQYF.

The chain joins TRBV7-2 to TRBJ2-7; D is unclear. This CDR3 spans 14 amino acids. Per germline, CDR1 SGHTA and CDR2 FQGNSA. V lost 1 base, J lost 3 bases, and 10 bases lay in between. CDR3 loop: CASSLGRSLYEQYF. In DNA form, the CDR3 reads TGTGCCAGCAGCTTAGGTCGGTCTCTCTACGAGCAGTACTTC.

CDR3 sequence (DNA): TGCAGTGGTCAGGGGGGATATGGCTACACCTTC. Its protein product is CSGQGGYGYTF. V usage is TRBV20-1 and J usage is TRBJ1-2; 7 positions match TRBD1. This CDR3 spans 11 amino acids. Germline V gene lookup returns CDR1 DFQATT and CDR2 SNEGSKA (reference sequence). Trimming at V came to 7 bases and at J to 5 bases, leaving 4 bases not matched to a gene.

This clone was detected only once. The CDR3 spells CASSLWTGGYSYNEQFF. CDR3 DNA sequence: TGCGCCAGCAGCTTATGGACAGGGGGATACTCCTACAATGAGCAGTTCTTC. The rearrangement links TRBV5-1 to TRBJ2-1, with 10 bases lining up with TRBD1. Germline V CDR1 and CDR2: SGHRS, YFSETQ. The CDR3 is 17 amino acids. J was trimmed by 0 bases and V by 2 bases; bases with no gene match: 5.

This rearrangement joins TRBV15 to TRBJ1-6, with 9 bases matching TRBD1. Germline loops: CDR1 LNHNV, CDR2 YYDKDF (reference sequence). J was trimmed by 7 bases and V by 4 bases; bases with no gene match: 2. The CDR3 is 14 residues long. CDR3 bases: TGTGCCACCAGCACCGGACAGGGGAATTCACCCCTCCACTTT. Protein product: CATSTGQGNSPLHF.

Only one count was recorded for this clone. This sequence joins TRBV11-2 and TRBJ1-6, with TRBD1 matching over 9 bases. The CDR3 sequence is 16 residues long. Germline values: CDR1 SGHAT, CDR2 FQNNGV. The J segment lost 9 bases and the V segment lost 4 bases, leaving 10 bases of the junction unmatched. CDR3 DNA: TGTGCCAGCAGCTCTCGGGACAGGGCTACAAGTTCACCCCTCCACTTT. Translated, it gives CASSSRDRATSSPLHF. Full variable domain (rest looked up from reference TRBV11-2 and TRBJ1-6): EAGVAQSPRYKIIEKRQSVAFWCNPISGHATLYWYQQILGQGPKLLIQFQNNGVVDDSQLPKDRFSAERLKGVDSTLKIQPAKLEDSAVYLCASSSRDRATSSPLHFGNGTRLTVT.

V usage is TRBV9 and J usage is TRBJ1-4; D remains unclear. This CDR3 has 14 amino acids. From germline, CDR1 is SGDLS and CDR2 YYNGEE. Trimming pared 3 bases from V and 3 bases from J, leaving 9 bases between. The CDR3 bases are TGTGCCAGCAGCGAGAGAGAGGCTAATGAAAAACTGTTTTTT. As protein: CASSEREANEKLFF.

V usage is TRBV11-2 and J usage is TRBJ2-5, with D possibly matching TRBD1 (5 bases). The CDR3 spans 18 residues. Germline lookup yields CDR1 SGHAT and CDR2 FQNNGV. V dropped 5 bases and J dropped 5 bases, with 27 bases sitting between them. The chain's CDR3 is CASSLPVGPRDPKETQYF. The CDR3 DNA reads TGTGCCAGCAGCCTACCAGTAGGCCCCAGGGATCCAAAGGAGACCCAGTACTTC.

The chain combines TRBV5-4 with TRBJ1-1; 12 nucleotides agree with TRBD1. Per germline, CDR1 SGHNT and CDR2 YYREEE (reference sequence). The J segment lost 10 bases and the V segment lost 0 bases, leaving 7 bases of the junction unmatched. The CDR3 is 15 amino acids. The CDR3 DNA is TGTGCCAGCAGCTTGGGGTCCCGGGACAGGGGGCCAGCTTTCTTT. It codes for CASSLGSRDRGPAFF.

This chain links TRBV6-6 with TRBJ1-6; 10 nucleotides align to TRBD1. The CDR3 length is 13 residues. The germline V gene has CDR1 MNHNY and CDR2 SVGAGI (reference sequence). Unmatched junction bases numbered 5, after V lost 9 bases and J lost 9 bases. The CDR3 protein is CASRGTGASPLHF. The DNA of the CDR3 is TGTGCCAGTAGGGGGACAGGGGCTTCACCCCTCCACTTT.

This CDR3 is CASSLPTRANYGYTF. The CDR3 DNA is TGTGCCAGCAGCCTACCGACTAGGGCTAACTATGGCTACACCTTC. The chain uses TRBV13 and TRBJ1-2, with unresolved D. The CDR3 runs 15 residues. The V and J ends lost 5 bases and 0 bases respectively, with 13 bases between them. Germline V gene sequence: CDR1 PRHDT, CDR2 FYEKMQ (reference sequence).

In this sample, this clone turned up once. The CDR3 is CASSFGTGVEKLFF. In DNA, the CDR3 is TGTGCCAGCAGTTTCGGGACAGGGGTTGAAAAACTGTTTTTT. The V and J genes are TRBV27 and TRBJ1-4, with TRBD1 identical over 10 bases. From germline, CDR1 is MNHEY and CDR2 SMNVEV (reference sequence). V shed 3 bases and J 7 bases; nucleotides not matched to a gene: 2. This CDR3 has 14 amino acids.

As DNA, the CDR3 is TGTGCCAGCAGCTTAGGGTTCGGGGTTGGGTCCTACGAGCAGTACTTC. Protein product: CASSLGFGVGSYEQYF. The V gene is TRBV7-9, the J gene TRBJ2-7, with a tentative D call TRBD2 (5 bases). The CDR3 length is 16 residues. Germline assignment: CDR1 SEHNR and CDR2 FQNEAQ (reference sequence). V was cut by 1 base and J by 1 base, with 14 bases left in between. The variable domain in full, completed from reference TRBV7-9 and TRBJ2-7, reads DTGVSQNPRHKITKRGQNVTFRCDPISEHNRLYWYRQTLGQGPEFLTYFQNEAQLEKSRLLSDRFSAERPKGSFSTLEIQRTEQGDSAMYLCASSLGFGVGSYEQYFGPGTRLTVT.

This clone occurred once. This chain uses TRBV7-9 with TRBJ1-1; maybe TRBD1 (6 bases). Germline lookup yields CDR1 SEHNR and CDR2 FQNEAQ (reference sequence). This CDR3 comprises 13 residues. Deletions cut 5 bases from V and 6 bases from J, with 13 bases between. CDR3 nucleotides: TGTGCCAGCAGCCAGACAGGTATCGCTGAAGCTTTCTTT. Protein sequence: CASSQTGIAEAFF.

CDR3 DNA sequence: TGTGCCAGCAGCGCAACAGGGGCAACTAATGAAAAACTGTTTTTT. Translating gives CASSATGATNEKLFF. The rearrangement joins TRBV9 to TRBJ1-4; 7 nucleotides match TRBD1. CDR1 is SGDLS and CDR2 is YYNGEE in the germline V gene. The CDR3 is made up of 15 amino acids. V was pared by 3 bases and J by 0 bases, with 2 bases of the junction left unmatched.